One sample yielded the 27 T cell receptor beta chains listed below, sequenced in a study of blood T cell repertoires in COVID-19. Assay: immunoSEQ multiplex PCR; the TCRdb copy retains only in-frame clones and omits some. This repertoire shows tens of thousands of clones, 89% found once; its top ten account for about 5.5%. The specimen sequenced was peripheral blood. These receptors were taken from a man in his 60s with COVID-19, enrolled during active disease.

V gene TRBV4-2 combines with J gene TRBJ2-6; D might be TRBD1 (5 bases). Germline CDR1 and CDR2: LGHNA and YNFKEQ. V gave up 2 bases and J gave up 1 base, with 15 bases separating them. The CDR3 has 18 amino acids. The DNA for the CDR3 is TGTGCCAGCAGCCAAACTGGGGAAGCAGGGTCTGGGGCCAACGTCCTGACTTTC. This encodes CASSQTGEAGSGANVLTF.

This chain joins TRBV5-1 and TRBJ2-5; D not resolved. The CDR3 sequence is 14 residues long. V dropped 0 bases and J dropped 1 base, with 7 bases sitting between them. Germline CDR1 SGHRS, CDR2 YFSETQ. CDR3 region: CASSLARLQETQYF. The CDR3 DNA reads TGCGCCAGCAGCTTGGCCAGGCTCCAAGAGACCCAGTACTTC. Together with reference TRBV5-1 and TRBJ2-5, the CDR3 gives the full variable domain: KAGVTQTPRYLIKTRGQQVTLSCSPISGHRSVSWYQQTPGQGLQFLFEYFSETQRNKGNFPGRFSGRQFSNSRSEMNVSTLELGDSALYLCASSLARLQETQYFGPGTRLLVL.

The genes are TRBV9 and TRBJ2-1, with D maybe TRBD2 (6 bases). Germline V gene data show CDR1 as SGDLS and CDR2 as YYNGEE. The V end lost 4 bases, the J end lost 9 bases, and 8 bases lay between the germline ends. This CDR3 is built from 11 residues. The CDR3 nucleotides are TGTGCCAGCAGCATGGGACTTGAGCAGTTCTTC. Protein sequence: CASSMGLEQFF. The whole variable domain, filled in from reference TRBV9 and TRBJ2-1, reads DSGVTQTPKHLITATGQRVTLRCSPRSGDLSVYWYQQSLDQGLQFLIQYYNGEERAKGNILERFSAQQFPDLHSELNLSSLELGDSALYFCASSMGLEQFFGPGTRLTVL.

V usage is TRBV4-2 and J usage is TRBJ2-7; D may be TRBD1 (6 bases). This CDR3 comprises 14 residues. V lost 3 bases, J lost 2 bases, and 11 bases lay in between. Germline CDR1 LGHNA, CDR2 YNFKEQ. CDR3 region: CASSQFGQPYEQYF. CDR3 DNA: TGTGCCAGCAGCCAGTTCGGACAGCCCTACGAGCAGTACTTC.

The chain carries TRBV18 and TRBJ2-1, with 7 bases matching TRBD2. CDR3 length equals 15 residues. CDR1 is KGHSH and CDR2 is LQKENI in the germline V gene. The ends lost 3 bases at V and 7 bases at J; junction bases unmatched: 9. CDR3 in amino acids: CASSPGGRAFNEQFF. CDR3 coding DNA: TGTGCCAGCTCACCCGGGGGGAGGGCCTTTAATGAGCAGTTCTTC. Looking up the rest from reference TRBV18 and TRBJ2-1 gives the full variable domain: NAGVMQNPRHLVRRRGQEARLRCSPMKGHSHVYWYRQLPEEGLKFMVYLQKENIIDESGMPKERFSAEFPKEGPSILRIQQVVRGDSAAYFCASSPGGRAFNEQFFGPGTRLTVL.

The chain employs TRBV12-3 or TRBV12-4 and TRBJ2-1; D remains ambiguous. There are 11 residues in the CDR3. V gave up 7 bases and J gave up 4 bases, with 5 bases separating them. CDR3 sequence: CASTSYNEQFF. CDR3 coding DNA: TGTGCCAGCACCTCGTACAATGAGCAGTTCTTC.

The chain recombines TRBV7-9 with TRBJ1-2; the D is unclear. Germline CDR1 and CDR2: SEHNR and FQNEAQ (reference sequence). Trimming left V 5 bases short and J 8 bases short, with 15 bases between. The CDR3 loop spans 13 amino acids. Written as DNA, the CDR3 is TGTGCCAGCAGCCCTGGTAGCGGGTTAGGCTACACCTTC. This gives the protein CASSPGSGLGYTF.

The rearrangement joins TRBV30 to TRBJ2-1; 10 bases are shared with TRBD2. CDR1 and CDR2 (germline): GTSNPN, SVGIG (reference sequence). V shed 5 bases, J shed 7 bases, and the junction held 8 bases outside the gene matches. This CDR3 has 14 amino acids. CDR3 region: CAWDPSGSRNEQFF. CDR3 bases: TGTGCCTGGGACCCTAGCGGGAGTAGGAATGAGCAGTTCTTC.

This chain uses TRBV4-3 with TRBJ2-1; 10 bases are a match to TRBD2. The CDR3 contains 15 residues. Germline CDR1 is LGHNA and CDR2 is YSLEER. The V gene end was trimmed by 4 bases and the J gene end by 2 bases; junction bases not matched to a gene: 2. For the CDR3, the DNA is TGCGCCAGCAGCCCCCTAGCGGGAGCCTACAATGAGCAGTTCTTC. Protein product: CASSPLAGAYNEQFF.

The chain carries TRBV27 and TRBJ2-3; no definite D call. V dropped 2 bases and J dropped 0 bases, with 6 bases sitting between them. CDR1 and CDR2 (germline): MNHEY, SMNVEV (reference sequence). The CDR3 spans 14 residues. CDR3 amino acids: CASSLALSTDTQYF. CDR3 nucleotide sequence: TGTGCCAGCAGTTTAGCGTTGAGCACAGATACGCAGTATTTT.

The gene calls are TRBV10-2 and TRBJ2-7, with 9 bases lining up with TRBD2. CDR1 and CDR2 (germline): WSHSY, SAAADI. CDR3 length: 14 amino acids. V lost 3 bases and J lost 5; bases outside the gene matches: 5. The CDR3 reads CASSDWLAGNEQYF. CDR3 sequence (DNA): TGCGCCAGCAGTGACTGGCTAGCGGGGAACGAGCAGTACTTC.

CDR3 sequence (DNA): TGTGCCAGTATTGGACAGTGGGACGGCTACACCTTC. It specifies CASIGQWDGYTF. The chain has TRBV6-5 and TRBJ1-2, with TRBD1 as a possible D gene (6 bases). CDR3 size: 12 residues. CDR1 is MNHEY, CDR2 SVGAGI, per germline. Deletions cut 9 bases from V and 8 bases from J, with 16 bases between.

V and J are TRBV4-3 and TRBJ1-2; 9 bases fit TRBD1. Per germline, CDR1 LGHNA and CDR2 YSLEER. Unmatched junction bases numbered 12, after V lost 3 bases and J lost 4 bases. This CDR3 comprises 17 residues. The CDR3 nucleotides are TGCGCCAGCAGCCAGGGGACAGGGTCGGAACTTAGCTATGGCTACACCTTC. Translated: CASSQGTGSELSYGYTF.

This chain joins TRBV5-1 and TRBJ2-7, with TRBD2 matching 9 bases. The CDR3 runs 14 residues. Germline assignment: CDR1 SGHRS and CDR2 YFSETQ. After removal of 5 bases from V and 4 bases from J, the junction contained 7 bases not matched to a gene. CDR3 in DNA: TGCGCCAGCAGTCAAAGCGGGGGGCTTTACGAGCAGTACTTC. Amino acids: CASSQSGGLYEQYF.

This chain links TRBV10-1 with TRBJ2-3; perhaps TRBD2 as D (5 bases). This CDR3 comprises 14 residues. The germline CDR1 and CDR2 sequences are WNHNN and SYGVQD (reference sequence). The V end lost 4 bases, the J end lost 6 bases, and 14 bases lay between the germline ends. DNA of the CDR3: TGCGCCAGCAGTGCTGCGGGTATTGTTGATACGCAGTATTTT. This encodes CASSAAGIVDTQYF.

This chain uses TRBV3-1 (or the pseudogene TRBV3-2) with TRBJ2-1; D is uncertain. The V end was cut by 1 base, the J end by 0 bases, with 13 bases between. The CDR3 totals 17 residues. Germline V gene data show CDR1 as LGHDT and CDR2 as YNNKEL (reference sequence). CDR3 DNA: TGTGCCAGCAGCCAAGCCCTCACGTCGAGCTCCTACAATGAGCAGTTCTTC. Translating gives CASSQALTSSSYNEQFF.

The V call is TRBV9, the J call TRBJ2-1, with a possible D match to TRBD2 (6 bases). CDR1 is SGDLS and CDR2 is YYNGEE in the germline V gene. Trimming removed 4 bases at V and 8 bases at J, with 13 bases between. The CDR3 has 13 amino acids. The CDR3 nucleotides are TGTGCCAGCAGCCCTCGGAGGGAGGATGAGCAGTTCTTC. Translation gives CASSPRREDEQFF.

The table lists this clone with a few counts. This rearrangement joins TRBV11-3 to TRBJ2-3; 9 bases agree with TRBD1. In germline, CDR1 is SGHNT, CDR2 YENEEA. J gave up 4 bases and V 4 bases, and 3 bases lay outside the gene matches. The length of the CDR3 is 14 residues. The CDR3 is CASSSRQGADTQYF. In DNA form, the CDR3 reads TGTGCCAGCAGCTCAAGACAGGGGGCAGATACGCAGTATTTT.

The genes are TRBV28 and TRBJ1-2; 9 bases line up with TRBD1. J gave up 2 bases and V 5 bases, and 9 bases lay outside the gene matches. The CDR3 has 16 residues. Germline-derived CDR1 and CDR2 are MDHEN and SYDVKM. CDR3 protein: CASSRQGGLPNYGYTF. The CDR3 coding sequence is TGTGCCAGCAGTCGACAGGGGGGTCTTCCCAACTATGGCTACACCTTC.

The chain has TRBV12-3 or TRBV12-4 and TRBJ2-3, with a possible D match to TRBD1 (6 bases). This CDR3 is built from 13 residues. The V end lost 11 bases, the J end lost 2 bases, and 14 bases lay between the germline ends. The CDR3 nucleotides read TGTGCCGGCACAGGGCCCAACACAGATACGCAGTATTTT. Amino acids: CAGTGPNTDTQYF.

This chain uses TRBV19 with TRBJ2-3; the match to TRBD2 covers 9 bases. V dropped 7 bases and J dropped 1; count of bases not matched to a gene: 6. This CDR3 spans 15 amino acids. The germline V gene encodes CDR1 LNHDA and CDR2 SQIVND (reference sequence). CDR3 residues: CASTLLAGGTDTQYF. Here the CDR3 DNA reads TGTGCCAGTACTCTACTAGCGGGCGGCACAGATACGCAGTATTTT.

The rearrangement links TRBV11-3 to TRBJ2-2; 11 bases match TRBD1. V shed 5 bases, J shed 7 bases, and the junction held 3 bases outside the gene matches. Germline CDR1 reads SGHNT; CDR2 reads YENEEA. The length of the CDR3 is 14 residues. As DNA, the CDR3 is TGTGCCAGCAGCGGACAGGGGGCAGACGGGGAGCTGTTTTTT. Protein sequence: CASSGQGADGELFF.

The V and J genes are TRBV7-2 and TRBJ1-1, with D uncertain. This CDR3 has 15 residues. V was clipped by 1 base and J by 0 bases, with 9 bases between them. From germline, CDR1 is SGHTA and CDR2 FQGNSA. CDR3 protein: CASSLESVLNTEAFF. The DNA of the CDR3 is TGTGCCAGCAGCTTAGAGTCAGTCCTGAACACTGAAGCTTTCTTT.

The chain joins TRBV3-1 (or the pseudogene TRBV3-2) to TRBJ2-7; D unclear. Germline-derived CDR1 and CDR2 are LGHDT and YNNKEL (reference sequence). V dropped 2 bases and J dropped 2 bases, with 13 bases sitting between them. This CDR3 has 15 residues. For the CDR3, the DNA is TGTGCCAGCAGCCAACCAGGTGGGCACCCCTACGAGCAGTACTTC. Its translation is CASSQPGGHPYEQYF.

This chain connects TRBV6-1 to TRBJ2-7; 8 bases are shared with TRBD1. V lost 0 bases and J lost 3; bases outside the gene matches: 19. The V gene's germline CDR1 is MNHNS and CDR2 SASEGT. CDR3 length: 20 residues. In DNA, the CDR3 is TGTGCCAGCAGTGAAGCAACGGGGAGGAACTGGGGACAGGCATACTACGAGCAGTACTTC. Amino acids: CASSEATGRNWGQAYYEQYF.

This clone has more than one count but fewer than ten. The chain recombines TRBV2 with TRBJ2-4, with D tentatively TRBD2 (6 bases). Germline-derived CDR1 and CDR2 are SNHLY and FYNNEI. CDR3 length equals 14 residues. V lost 7 bases and J 0 bases, leaving 10 bases between the germline ends. CDR3 DNA: TGTGCCAGCATGCGGGAACTAGCCAAAAACATTCAGTACTTC. The encoded protein is CASMRELAKNIQYF.

The chain combines TRBV29-1 with TRBJ1-2; perhaps TRBD1 as D (5 bases). The germline V gene encodes CDR1 SQVTM and CDR2 ANQGSEA. Trimming took off 0 bases at V and 8 bases at J, with 10 bases between the two ends. The CDR3 length is 12 residues. The CDR3 spells CSVEDRQGGYTF. DNA for the CDR3: TGCAGCGTTGAAGACCGGCAGGGAGGCTACACCTTC.